The clone carrying this T cell receptor (beta chain) was observed a few times. This sample is part of a study of cytomegalovirus exposure and HLA in healthy donors. The CDR3 spans 16 residues. V dropped 5 bases and J dropped 10; count of bases not matched to a gene: 17. From germline, CDR1 is SEHNR and CDR2 FQNEAQ (reference sequence). PCR used 60 Vbeta primers and 13 Jbeta primers. Clones were sequenced by immunoSEQ multiplex PCR, and TCRdb holds only the in-frame ones, with some missing. The data contain 110,000 or so clones, 67% of them singletons. This sequence joins TRBV7-9 and TRBJ2-1; TRBD2 matches 7 bases. The clonotype originates from a man aged 18 to 30 in good health and CMV-seropositive. The material sequenced was PBMCs. The CDR3 DNA follows: TGTGCCAGCAGCCCCAATGGTTGGGGGGGATGGGGAGAGCAGTTCTTC. Amino acid sequence: CASSPNGWGGWGEQFF. The full variable domain, its missing parts supplied by reference TRBV7-9 and TRBJ2-1, is DTGVSQNPRHKITKRGQNVTFRCDPISEHNRLYWYRQTLGQGPEFLTYFQNEAQLEKSRLLSDRFSAERPKGSFSTLEIQRTEQGDSAMYLCASSPNGWGGWGEQFFGPGTRLTVL.